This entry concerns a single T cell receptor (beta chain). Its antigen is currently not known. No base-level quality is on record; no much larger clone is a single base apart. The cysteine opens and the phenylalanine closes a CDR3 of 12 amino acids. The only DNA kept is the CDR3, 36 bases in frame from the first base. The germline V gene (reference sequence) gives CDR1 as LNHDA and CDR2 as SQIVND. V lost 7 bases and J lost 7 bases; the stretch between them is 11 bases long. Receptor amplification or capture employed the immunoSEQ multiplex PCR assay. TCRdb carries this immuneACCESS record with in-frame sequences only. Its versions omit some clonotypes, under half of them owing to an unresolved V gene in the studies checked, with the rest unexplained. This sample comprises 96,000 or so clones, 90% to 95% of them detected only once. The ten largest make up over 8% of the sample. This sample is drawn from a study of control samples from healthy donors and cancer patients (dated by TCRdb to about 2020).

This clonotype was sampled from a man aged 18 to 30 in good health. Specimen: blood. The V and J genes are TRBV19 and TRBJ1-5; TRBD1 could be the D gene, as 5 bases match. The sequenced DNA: TGTGCCAGTAAGGGGTTCAGCCAGCCCCAGCATTTT. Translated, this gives CASKGFSQPQHF.